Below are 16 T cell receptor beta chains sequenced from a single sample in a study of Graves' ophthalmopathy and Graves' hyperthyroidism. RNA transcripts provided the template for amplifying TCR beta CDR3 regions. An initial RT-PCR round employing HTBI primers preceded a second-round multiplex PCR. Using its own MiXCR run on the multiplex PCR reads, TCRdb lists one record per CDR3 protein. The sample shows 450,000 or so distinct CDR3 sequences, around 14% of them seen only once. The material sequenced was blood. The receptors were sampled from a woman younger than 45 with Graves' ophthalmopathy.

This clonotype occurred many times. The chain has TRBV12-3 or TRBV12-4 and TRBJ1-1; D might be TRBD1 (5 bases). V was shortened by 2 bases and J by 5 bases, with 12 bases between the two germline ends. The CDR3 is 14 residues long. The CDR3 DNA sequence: TGTGCCAGCAGTTTATCGAGGGGCTGGACTGAAGCTTTCTTT. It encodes CASSLSRGWTEAFF.

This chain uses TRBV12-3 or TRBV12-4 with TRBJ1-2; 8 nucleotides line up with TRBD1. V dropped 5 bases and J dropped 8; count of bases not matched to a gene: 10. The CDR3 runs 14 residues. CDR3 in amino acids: CASSPDREVSGYTF. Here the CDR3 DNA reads TGTGCCAGCAGTCCGGACAGGGAGGTTAGCGGCTACACCTTC.

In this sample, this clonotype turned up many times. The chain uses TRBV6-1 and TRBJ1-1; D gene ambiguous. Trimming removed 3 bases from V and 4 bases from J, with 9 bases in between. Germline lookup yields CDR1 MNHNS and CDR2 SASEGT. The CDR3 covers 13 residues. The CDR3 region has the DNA TGTGCCAGCAGTGATAACTGGGGCACTGAAGCTTTCTTT. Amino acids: CASSDNWGTEAFF.

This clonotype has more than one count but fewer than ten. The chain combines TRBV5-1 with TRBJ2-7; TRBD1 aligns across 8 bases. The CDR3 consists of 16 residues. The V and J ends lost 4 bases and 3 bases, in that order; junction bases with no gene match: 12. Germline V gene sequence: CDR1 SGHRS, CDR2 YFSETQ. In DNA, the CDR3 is TGCGCCAGCAGCGCTGCCCCCGGGACAGGTGACTACGAGCAGTACTTC. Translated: CASSAAPGTGDYEQYF.

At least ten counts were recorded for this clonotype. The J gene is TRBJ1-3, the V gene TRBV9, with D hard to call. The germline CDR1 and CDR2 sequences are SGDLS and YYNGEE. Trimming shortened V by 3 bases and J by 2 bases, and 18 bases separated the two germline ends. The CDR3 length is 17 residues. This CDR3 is CASSAPSKGPPGNTIYF. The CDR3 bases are TGTGCCAGCAGCGCTCCCAGTAAAGGACCCCCTGGAAACACCATATATTTT.

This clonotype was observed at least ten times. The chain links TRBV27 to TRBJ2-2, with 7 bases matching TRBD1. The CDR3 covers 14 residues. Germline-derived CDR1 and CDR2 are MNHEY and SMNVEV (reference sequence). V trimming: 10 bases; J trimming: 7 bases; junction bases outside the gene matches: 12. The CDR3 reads CATKTGLDIGELFF. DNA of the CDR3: TGTGCCACAAAGACAGGGCTTGATATCGGGGAGCTGTTTTTT.

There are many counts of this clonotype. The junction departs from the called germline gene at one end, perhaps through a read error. CDR3 amino acids: CACRRTGEAYGYTF. CDR3 in DNA: TGTGCCTGCAGAAGGACAGGGGAGGCCTATGGCTACACCTTC. V is TRBV27 and J is TRBJ1-2; 9 bases match TRBD1. CDR1 and CDR2 from the germline V gene are MNHEY and SMNVEV (reference sequence). The CDR3 extends over 14 amino acids.

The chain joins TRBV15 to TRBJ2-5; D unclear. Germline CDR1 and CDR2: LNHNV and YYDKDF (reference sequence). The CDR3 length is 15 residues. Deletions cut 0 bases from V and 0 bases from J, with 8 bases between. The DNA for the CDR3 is TGTGCCACCAGCAGAGAGACGCTGTACCAAGAGACCCAGTACTTC. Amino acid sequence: CATSRETLYQETQYF. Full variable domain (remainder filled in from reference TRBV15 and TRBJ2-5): DAMVIQNPRYQVTQFGKPVTLSCSQTLNHNVMYWYQQKSSQAPKLLFHYYDKDFNNEADTPDNFQSRRPNTSFCFLDIRSPGLGDTAMYLCATSRETLYQETQYFGPGTRLLVL.

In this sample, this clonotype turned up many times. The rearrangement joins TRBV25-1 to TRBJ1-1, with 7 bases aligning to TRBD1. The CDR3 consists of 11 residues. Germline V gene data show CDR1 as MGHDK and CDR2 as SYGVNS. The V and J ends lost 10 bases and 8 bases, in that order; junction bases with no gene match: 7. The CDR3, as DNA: TGTGCCACCCAACAGGGGAGGGAAGCTTTCTTT. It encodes CATQQGREAFF.

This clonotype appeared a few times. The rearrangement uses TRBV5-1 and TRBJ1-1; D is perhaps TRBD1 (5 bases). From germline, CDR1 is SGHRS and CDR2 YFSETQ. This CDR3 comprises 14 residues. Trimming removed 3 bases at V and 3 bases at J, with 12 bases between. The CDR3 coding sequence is TGCGCCAGCAGCTCCATCGGACACGACACTGAAGCTTTCTTT. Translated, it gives CASSSIGHDTEAFF.

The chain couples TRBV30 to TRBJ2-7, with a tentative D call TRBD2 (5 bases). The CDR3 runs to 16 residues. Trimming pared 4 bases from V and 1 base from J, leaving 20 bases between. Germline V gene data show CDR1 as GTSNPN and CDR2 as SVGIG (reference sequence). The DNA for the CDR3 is TGTGCCTGGATTTTTAGCGTTGGAGCTTTTTCCTACGAGCAGTACTTC. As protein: CAWIFSVGAFSYEQYF.

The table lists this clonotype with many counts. The chain's CDR3 is CASSTRLHQAAQYF. In DNA form, the CDR3 reads TGTGCCAGCAGTACCCGACTACACCAAGCGGCCCAGTACTTC. The chain employs TRBV27 and TRBJ2-5; a possible D gene is TRBD2 (5 bases). V shed 5 bases and J shed 9 bases, with 19 bases lying between them. The CDR3 is 14 amino acids. In germline, CDR1 is MNHEY, CDR2 SMNVEV (reference sequence).

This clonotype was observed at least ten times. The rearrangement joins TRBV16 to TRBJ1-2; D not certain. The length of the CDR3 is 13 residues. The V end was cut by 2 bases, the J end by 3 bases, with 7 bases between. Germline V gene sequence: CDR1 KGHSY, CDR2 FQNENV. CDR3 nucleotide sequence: TGTGCCAGCAGCCAAGCCGGGGACTATGGCTACACCTTC. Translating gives CASSQAGDYGYTF.

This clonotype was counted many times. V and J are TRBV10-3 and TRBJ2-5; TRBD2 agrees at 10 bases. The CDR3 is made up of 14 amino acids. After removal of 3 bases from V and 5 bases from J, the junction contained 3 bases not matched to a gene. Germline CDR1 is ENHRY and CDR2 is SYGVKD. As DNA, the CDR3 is TGTGCCATCAGTGAAGTTAGCGGGGGGGAGACCCAGTACTTC. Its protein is CAISEVSGGETQYF.

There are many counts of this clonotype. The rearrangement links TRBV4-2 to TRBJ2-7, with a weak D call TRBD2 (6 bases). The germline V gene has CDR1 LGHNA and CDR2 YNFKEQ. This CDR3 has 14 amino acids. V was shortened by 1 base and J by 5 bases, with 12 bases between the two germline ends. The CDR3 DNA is TGTGCCAGCAGCCAAGTGGGGGGATTTCACGAGCAGTACTTC. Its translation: CASSQVGGFHEQYF.

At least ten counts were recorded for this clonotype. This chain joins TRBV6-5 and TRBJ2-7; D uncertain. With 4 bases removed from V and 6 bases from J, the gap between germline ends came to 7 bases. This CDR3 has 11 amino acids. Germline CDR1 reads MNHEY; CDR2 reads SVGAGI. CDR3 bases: TGTGCCAGCAGTTCGCTCAGCGAGCAGTACTTC. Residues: CASSSLSEQYF.